These 6 T cell receptor beta chains share one sample of origin, sequenced in a study of a mutant IDH1 vaccine in newly diagnosed glioma (TCRdb year 2021). These receptors' targets are unknown. In the paper's terms, the time point label means: week 23, last vaccination. Each vaccine dose was 300 ug of a 20-mer mutant IDH1 peptide in Montanide, given subcutaneously with topical imiquimod. The library came from the immunoSEQ multiplex PCR assay. TCRdb carries this immuneACCESS record with in-frame sequences only. Its versions omit some clonotypes, under half of them owing to an unresolved V gene in the studies checked, with the rest unexplained. This sample holds tens of thousands of clones; 85% to 90% were observed only once. The top ten clones comprise approximately 0.8% of the sample. The material sequenced was PBMCs, taken from a glioma patient whose treatment included an IDH1 peptide vaccine. These receptor sequences come from a woman aged 50 to 60 with glioma.

CDR3 DNA: TGTGCCAGCAGTTACGGGACTCTGGCCGGGGAGCTGTTTTTT. Translated, it gives CASSYGTLAGELFF. The V and J genes are TRBV2 and TRBJ2-2; tentatively, D is TRBD2 (6 bases). The CDR3 contains 14 residues. Germline CDR1 reads SNHLY; CDR2 reads FYNNEI. V was cut by 5 bases and J by 6 bases, with 13 bases left in between.

The chain joins TRBV27 to TRBJ1-2; 8 bases map to TRBD1. Germline loops: CDR1 MNHEY, CDR2 SMNVEV (reference sequence). This CDR3 region has 17 residues. J was trimmed by 3 bases and V by 3 bases; bases with no gene match: 12. In DNA, the CDR3 is TGTGCCAGCAGTTTGTCAGGTCAGGGGGCGCTTCACTATGGCTACACCTTC. Translated: CASSLSGQGALHYGYTF.

The chain links TRBV27 to TRBJ1-1, with TRBD1 as a possible D gene (5 bases). The CDR3 length is 14 residues. CDR1 and CDR2 (germline): MNHEY, SMNVEV (reference sequence). The V end was cut by 6 bases, the J end by 3 bases, with 14 bases between. The CDR3 coding sequence is TGTGCCAGCAGACGGCTAAGGGGTGACACTGAAGCTTTCTTT. Residues: CASRRLRGDTEAFF.

V gene TRBV5-1 combines with J gene TRBJ2-2; no reliable D call. Trimming took off 0 bases at V and 4 bases at J, with 10 bases between the two ends. The CDR3 consists of 15 residues. Germline loops: CDR1 SGHRS, CDR2 YFSETQ. CDR3: CASSLVRVPTGELFF. In nucleotides, the CDR3 is TGCGCCAGCAGCTTGGTCCGGGTACCCACCGGGGAGCTGTTTTTT.

This sequence joins TRBV5-1 and TRBJ2-1, with D uncertain. Germline CDR1 reads SGHRS; CDR2 reads YFSETQ. V lost 2 bases and J lost 5, with 11 bases in between. This CDR3 is 14 amino acids long. CDR3 bases: TGCGCCAGCAGCTTCACCCCTGGGAACAATGAGCAGTTCTTC. Its protein product is CASSFTPGNNEQFF.

CDR3 in DNA: TGTGCCAGCAGCTGGGGTTGGACAGGAACCTACGAGCAGTACTTC. Its translation is CASSWGWTGTYEQYF. This chain links TRBV7-9 with TRBJ2-7; TRBD1 matches 7 bases. J lost 2 bases, V lost 4 bases, and 8 bases had no gene match. Germline-derived CDR1 and CDR2 are SEHNR and FQNEAQ (reference sequence). CDR3 size: 15 residues.